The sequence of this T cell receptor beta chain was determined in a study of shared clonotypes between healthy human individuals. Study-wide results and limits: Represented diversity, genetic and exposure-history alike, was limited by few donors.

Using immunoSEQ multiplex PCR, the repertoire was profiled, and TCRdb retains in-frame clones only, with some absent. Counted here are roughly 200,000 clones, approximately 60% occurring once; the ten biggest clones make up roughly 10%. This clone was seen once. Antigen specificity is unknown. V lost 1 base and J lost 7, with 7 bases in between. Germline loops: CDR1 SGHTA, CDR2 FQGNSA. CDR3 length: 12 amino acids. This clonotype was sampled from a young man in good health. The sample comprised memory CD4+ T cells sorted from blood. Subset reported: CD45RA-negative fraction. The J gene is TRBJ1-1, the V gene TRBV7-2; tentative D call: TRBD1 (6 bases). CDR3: CASSLDRDEAFF. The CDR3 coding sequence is TGTGCCAGCAGCTTAGACAGGGATGAAGCTTTCTTT.